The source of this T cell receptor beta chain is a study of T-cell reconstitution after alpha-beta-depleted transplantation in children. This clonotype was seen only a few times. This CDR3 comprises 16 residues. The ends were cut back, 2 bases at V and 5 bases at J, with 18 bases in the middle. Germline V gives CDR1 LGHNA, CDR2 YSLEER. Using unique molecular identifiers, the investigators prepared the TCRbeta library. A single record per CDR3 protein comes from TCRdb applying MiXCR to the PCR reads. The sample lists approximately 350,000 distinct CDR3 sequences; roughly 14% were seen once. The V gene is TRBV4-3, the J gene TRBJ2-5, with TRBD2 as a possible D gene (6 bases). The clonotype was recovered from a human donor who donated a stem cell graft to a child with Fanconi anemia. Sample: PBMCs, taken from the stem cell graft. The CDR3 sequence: CASSQSWREAVETQYF. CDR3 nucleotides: TGCGCCAGCAGCCAATCTTGGAGGGAGGCTGTGGAGACCCAGTACTTC.